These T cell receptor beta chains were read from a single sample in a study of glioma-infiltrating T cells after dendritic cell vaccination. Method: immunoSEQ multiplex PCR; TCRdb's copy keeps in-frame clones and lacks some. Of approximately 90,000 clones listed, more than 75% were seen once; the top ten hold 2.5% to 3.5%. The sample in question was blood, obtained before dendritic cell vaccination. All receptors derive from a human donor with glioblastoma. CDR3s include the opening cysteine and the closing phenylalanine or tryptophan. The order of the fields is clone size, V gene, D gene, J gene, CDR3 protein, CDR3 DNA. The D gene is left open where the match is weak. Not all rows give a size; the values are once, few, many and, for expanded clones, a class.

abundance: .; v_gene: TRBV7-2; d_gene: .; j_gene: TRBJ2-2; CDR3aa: CASSLAWSRQNTGELFF; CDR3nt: TGTGCCAGCAGCTTAGCATGGTCGAGACAGAACACCGGGGAGCTGTTTTTT
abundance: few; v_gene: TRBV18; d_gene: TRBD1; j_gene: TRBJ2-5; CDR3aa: CASSPSQGPQETQYF; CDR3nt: TGTGCCAGCTCACCATCACAGGGGCCGCAAGAGACCCAGTACTTC
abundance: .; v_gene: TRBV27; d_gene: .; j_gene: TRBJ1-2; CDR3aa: CASSLGGDYGYTF; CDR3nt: TGTGCCAGCAGTTTAGGGGGGGACTATGGCTACACCTTC
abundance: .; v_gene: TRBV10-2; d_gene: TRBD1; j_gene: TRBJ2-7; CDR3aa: CASRPTGEFYEQYF; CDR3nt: TGCGCCAGCCGCCCGACAGGGGAATTCTACGAGCAGTACTTC
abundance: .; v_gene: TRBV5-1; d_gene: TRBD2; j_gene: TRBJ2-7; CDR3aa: CASSLVAGGTYEQYF; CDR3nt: TGCGCCAGCAGCTTGGTAGCGGGAGGTACCTACGAGCAGTACTTC
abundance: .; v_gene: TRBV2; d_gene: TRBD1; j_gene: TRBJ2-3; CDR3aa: CASTPTRGLYTDTQYF; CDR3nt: TGTGCCAGCACTCCCACCAGGGGGCTATACACAGATACGCAGTATTTT
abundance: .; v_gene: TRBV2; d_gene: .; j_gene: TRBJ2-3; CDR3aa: CASSGRISDTQYF; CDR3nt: TGTGCCAGCAGTGGCAGAATTTCAGATACGCAGTATTTT
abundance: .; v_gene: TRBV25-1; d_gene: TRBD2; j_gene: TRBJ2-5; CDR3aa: CASKGSGEQETQYF; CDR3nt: TGTGCCAGCAAGGGTAGCGGGGAGCAAGAGACCCAGTACTTC
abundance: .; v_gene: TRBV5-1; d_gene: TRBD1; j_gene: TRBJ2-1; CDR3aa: CASSSQGGSISEQFF; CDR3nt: TGCGCCAGCAGCTCACAGGGGGGATCCATCAGTGAGCAGTTCTTC
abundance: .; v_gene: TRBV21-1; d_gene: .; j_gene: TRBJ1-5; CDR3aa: CASSKGGRGQPQHF; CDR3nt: TGTGCCAGCAGCAAAGGGGGGAGGGGTCAGCCCCAGCATTTT
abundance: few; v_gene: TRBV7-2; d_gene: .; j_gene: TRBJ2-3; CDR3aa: CASSLMGRLADTQYF; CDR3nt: TGTGCCAGCAGCTTAATGGGGCGGCTGGCAGATACGCAGTATTTT
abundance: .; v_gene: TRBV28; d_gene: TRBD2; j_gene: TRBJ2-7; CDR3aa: CATVAGGSYEQYF; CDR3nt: TGTGCCACCGTAGCGGGAGGCTCCTACGAGCAGTACTTC
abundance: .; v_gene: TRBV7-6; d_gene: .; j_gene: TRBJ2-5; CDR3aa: CASSHQETQYF; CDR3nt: TGTGCCAGCAGCCATCAAGAGACCCAGTACTTC
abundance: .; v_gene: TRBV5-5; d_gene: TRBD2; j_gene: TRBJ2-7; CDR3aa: CASSSLAGATYEQYF; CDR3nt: TGTGCCAGCAGCTCACTAGCGGGGGCGACCTACGAGCAGTACTTC
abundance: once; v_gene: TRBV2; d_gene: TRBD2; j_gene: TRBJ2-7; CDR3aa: CASSYEGLAGHLYEQYF; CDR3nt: TGTGCCAGCAGCTACGAGGGACTAGCGGGGCACTTGTACGAGCAGTACTTC
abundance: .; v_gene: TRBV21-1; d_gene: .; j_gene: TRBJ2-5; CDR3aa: CASTGTSGGQETQYF; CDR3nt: TGTGCCAGCACGGGGACTAGCGGGGGCCAAGAGACCCAGTACTTC
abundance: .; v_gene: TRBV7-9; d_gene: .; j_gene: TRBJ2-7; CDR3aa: CASSLQPLPTYEQYF; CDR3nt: TGTGCCAGCAGCTTACAACCCCTACCTACCTACGAGCAGTACTTC
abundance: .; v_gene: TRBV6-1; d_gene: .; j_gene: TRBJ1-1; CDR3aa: CASTLARGTNTEAFF; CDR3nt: TGTGCCAGCACCCTGGCGCGGGGGACGAACACTGAAGCTTTCTTT
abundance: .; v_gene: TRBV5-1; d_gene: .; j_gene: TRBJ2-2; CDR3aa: CASSLGQGNTGELFF; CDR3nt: TGCGCCAGCAGCTTGGGTCAGGGCAACACCGGGGAGCTGTTTTTT
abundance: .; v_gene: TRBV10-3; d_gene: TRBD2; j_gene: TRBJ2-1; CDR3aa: CAITKGLAGVSEQFF; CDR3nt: TGTGCCATCACCAAGGGACTAGCGGGAGTAAGTGAGCAGTTCTTC